These T cell receptor beta chains were read from a single sample in a study of cytomegalovirus exposure and HLA in healthy donors. Method: immunoSEQ multiplex PCR; TCRdb's copy keeps in-frame clones and lacks some. The sample includes 150,000 to 160,000 clones, roughly three quarters of them seen just once. The sequenced sample consisted of PBMCs. All receptors derive from a young man in good health and CMV-seropositive. Each CDR3 is given with its conserved first and last residue. D genes are given only for firm matches. Size tells how often a clone was seen (once, few, many) or the class of an expanded clone, and some rows leave it out.

len,v_gene,abundance,d_gene,j_gene,CDR3aa,CDR3nt
15,TRBV9,-,-,TRBJ1-6,CASSVGGDHNSPLHF,TGTGCCAGCAGCGTAGGGGGGGACCATAATTCACCCCTCCACTTT
15,TRBV2,-,-,TRBJ2-7,CASSFSPPATYEQYF,TGTGCCAGCAGTTTCTCCCCACCCGCGACCTACGAGCAGTACTTC
13,TRBV2,-,-,TRBJ2-5,CASSASVRETQYF,TGTGCCAGCAGTGCTTCAGTCCGAGAGACCCAGTACTTC
14,TRBV7-3,once,-,TRBJ2-7,CASSLWGGSGDKYF,TGTGCCAGCAGCTTATGGGGGGGTTCAGGGGATAAGTACTTC
16,TRBV9,once,-,TRBJ1-1,CASSVGAGAMSTEAFF,TGTGCCAGCAGCGTAGGCGCAGGGGCGATGAGCACTGAAGCTTTCTTT
17,TRBV16,-,-,TRBJ2-5,CASSQSLDSPTRETQYF,TGTGCCAGCAGCCAATCGTTGGACAGCCCTACGAGGGAGACCCAGTACTTC
14,TRBV9,-,-,TRBJ2-5,CASSVSGLAETQYF,TGTGCCAGCAGCGTCTCGGGACTTGCAGAGACCCAGTACTTC
15,TRBV19,-,TRBD1,TRBJ2-7,CASSTPGTVSYEQYF,TGTGCCAGTAGTACCCCCGGGACAGTATCCTACGAGCAGTACTTC
11,TRBV29-1,-,TRBD1,TRBJ1-2,CSDTGDYGYTF,TGCAGCGACACAGGGGACTATGGCTACACCTTC
15,TRBV5-5,-,TRBD1,TRBJ1-4,CASSLRQGHNEKLFF,TGTGCCAGCAGCTTGAGACAGGGACACAATGAAAAACTGTTTTTT
16,TRBV2,-,TRBD1,TRBJ2-3,CASSPRTGNTTDTQYF,TGTGCCAGCAGTCCCAGGACAGGGAATACCACAGATACGCAGTATTTT
16,TRBV9,-,-,TRBJ2-3,CASSLQGTPSTDTQYF,TGTGCCAGCAGCTTACAGGGGACTCCTAGCACAGATACGCAGTATTTT
13,TRBV6-5,-,-,TRBJ2-7,CASSYSTGYEQYF,TGTGCCAGCAGTTACTCAACCGGGTACGAGCAGTACTTC